This entry concerns a single T cell receptor beta chain. Its antigen is currently unknown. The CDR3 has 15 amino acids. V was cut by 0 bases and J by 0 bases, with 6 bases left in between. Germline-derived CDR1 and CDR2 are LGHDT and YNNKEL (reference sequence). The data originate from a study of post-analysis software for immune sequencing data. Study outcomes and limitations: With TRBV5-6, TRBV5-1 and TRBV20-1 included, about five TRBV segments were more frequent in patients than in controls. Controls showed significantly higher normalized Chao1 diversity than did multiple sclerosis patients.

The authors incorporated unique molecular identifiers into the TCR beta cDNA libraries. T cells numbering about 0.85 to 11 million yielded cDNA molecules that totaled about 500,000. In TCRdb, the PCR reads were re-called with MiXCR into one record per CDR3 protein. The table lists approximately 770,000 distinct CDR3 sequences, around 42% of them singletons. The chain has TRBV3-1 and TRBJ2-1; D may be TRBD1 (5 bases). The TCR sequence derives from a girl aged 10 to 17 with multiple sclerosis. Sequencing was performed on blood. The CDR3 spells CASSQDRASYNEQFF. Written as DNA, the CDR3 is TGTGCCAGCAGCCAAGACAGGGCCTCCTACAATGAGCAGTTCTTC.